Many counts were recorded for the clone carrying this T cell receptor beta chain. Its antigen remains unidentified. The sample originates from a study of T-cell reconstitution after alpha-beta-depleted transplantation in children. General study results and limits: Alpha-beta T cells about two months after transplant reportedly derived from several hundred expanded graft clones. T-cell counts and diversity at one year following transplant were attributed mainly to newly produced T cells.

During its preparation, the TCRbeta library received unique molecular identifiers. TCRdb re-analysed the PCR reads in MiXCR, keeping a single row per CDR3 protein. Among 330,000 or so distinct CDR3 sequences listed, around 7.1% were seen once. Germline V gene data show CDR1 as SNHLY and CDR2 as FYNNEI. Trimming shortened V by 8 bases and J by 0 bases, and 23 bases separated the two germline ends. CDR3 length: 18 amino acids. The chain combines TRBV2 with TRBJ2-1, with D maybe TRBD1 (6 bases). The sequence was obtained from a female patient younger than 10 who had a stem cell transplant for Fanconi anemia, so the T cells may come from the graft donor. Here the sequenced sample was peripheral blood, taken 360 days after TCRalphabeta/CD19-depleted stem cell transplant. In nucleotides, the CDR3 is TGTGCCAGCGACCGTCCGCAGGAGCCAGGGGACTCCTACAATGAGCAGTTCTTC. Translated: CASDRPQEPGDSYNEQFF.